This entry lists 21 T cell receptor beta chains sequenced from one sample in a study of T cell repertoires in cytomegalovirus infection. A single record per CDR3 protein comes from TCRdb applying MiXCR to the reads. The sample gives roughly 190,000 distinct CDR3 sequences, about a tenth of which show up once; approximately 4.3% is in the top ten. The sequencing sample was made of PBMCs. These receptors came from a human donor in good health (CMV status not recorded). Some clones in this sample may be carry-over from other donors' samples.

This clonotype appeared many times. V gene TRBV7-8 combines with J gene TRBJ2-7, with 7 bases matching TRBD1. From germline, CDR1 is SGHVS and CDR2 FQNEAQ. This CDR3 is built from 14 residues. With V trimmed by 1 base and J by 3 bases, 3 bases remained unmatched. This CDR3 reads CASSLDRGYYEQYF. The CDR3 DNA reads TGTGCCAGCAGCTTAGACAGGGGCTACTACGAGCAGTACTTC.

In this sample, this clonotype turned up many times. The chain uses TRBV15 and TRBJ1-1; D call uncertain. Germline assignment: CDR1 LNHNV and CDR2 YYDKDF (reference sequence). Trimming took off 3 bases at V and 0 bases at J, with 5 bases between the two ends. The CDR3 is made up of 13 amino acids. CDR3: CATSSQMNTEAFF. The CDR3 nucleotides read TGTGCCACCAGCAGCCAGATGAACACTGAAGCTTTCTTT.

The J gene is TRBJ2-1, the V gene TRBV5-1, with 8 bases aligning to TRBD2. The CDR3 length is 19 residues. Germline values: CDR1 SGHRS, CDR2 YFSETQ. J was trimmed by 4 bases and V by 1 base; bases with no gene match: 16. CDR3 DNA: TGCGCCAGCAGCTTGTGGTCTAGCGGGCGACTTTCATTTTACAATGAGCAGTTCTTC. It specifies CASSLWSSGRLSFYNEQFF.

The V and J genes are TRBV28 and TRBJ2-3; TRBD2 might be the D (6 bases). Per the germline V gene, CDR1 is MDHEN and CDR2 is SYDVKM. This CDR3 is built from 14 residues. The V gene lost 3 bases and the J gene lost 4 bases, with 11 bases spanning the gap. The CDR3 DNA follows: TGTGCCAGCAGTTTGAGGGGAGGAGCAGATACGCAGTATTTT. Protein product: CASSLRGGADTQYF.

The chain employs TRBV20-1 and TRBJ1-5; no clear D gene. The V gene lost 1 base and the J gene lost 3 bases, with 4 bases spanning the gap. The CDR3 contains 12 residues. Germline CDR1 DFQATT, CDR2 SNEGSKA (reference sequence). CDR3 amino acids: CSARAINQPQHF. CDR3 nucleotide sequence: TGCAGTGCTAGAGCCATCAATCAGCCCCAGCATTTT.

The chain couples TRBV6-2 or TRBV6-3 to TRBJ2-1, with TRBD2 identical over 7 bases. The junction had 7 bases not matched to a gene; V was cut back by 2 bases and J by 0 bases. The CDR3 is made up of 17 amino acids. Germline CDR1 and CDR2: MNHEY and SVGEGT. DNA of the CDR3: TGTGCCAGCAGTTACGGGATCGGCGGGGGCTCCTACAATGAGCAGTTCTTC. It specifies CASSYGIGGGSYNEQFF.

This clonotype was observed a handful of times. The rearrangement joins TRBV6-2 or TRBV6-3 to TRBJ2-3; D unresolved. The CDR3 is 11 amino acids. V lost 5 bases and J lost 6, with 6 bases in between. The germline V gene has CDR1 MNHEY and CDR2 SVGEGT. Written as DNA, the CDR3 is TGTGCCAGCAGTACCGGGGATACGCAGTATTTT. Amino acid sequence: CASSTGDTQYF.

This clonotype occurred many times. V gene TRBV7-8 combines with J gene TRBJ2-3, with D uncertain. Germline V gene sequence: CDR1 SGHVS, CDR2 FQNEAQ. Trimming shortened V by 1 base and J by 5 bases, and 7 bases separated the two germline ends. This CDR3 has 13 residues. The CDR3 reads CASSLDWRDTQYF. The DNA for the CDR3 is TGTGCCAGCAGCTTAGATTGGAGAGATACGCAGTATTTT.

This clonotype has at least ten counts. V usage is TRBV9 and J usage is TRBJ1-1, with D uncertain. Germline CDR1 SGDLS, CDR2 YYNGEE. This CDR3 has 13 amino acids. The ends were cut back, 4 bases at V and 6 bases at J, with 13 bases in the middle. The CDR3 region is CASSRPLYPEAFF. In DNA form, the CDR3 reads TGTGCCAGCAGCCGCCCCCTTTATCCTGAAGCTTTCTTT. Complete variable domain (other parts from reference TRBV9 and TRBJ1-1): DSGVTQTPKHLITATGQRVTLRCSPRSGDLSVYWYQQSLDQGLQFLIQYYNGEERAKGNILERFSAQQFPDLHSELNLSSLELGDSALYFCASSRPLYPEAFFGQGTRLTVV.

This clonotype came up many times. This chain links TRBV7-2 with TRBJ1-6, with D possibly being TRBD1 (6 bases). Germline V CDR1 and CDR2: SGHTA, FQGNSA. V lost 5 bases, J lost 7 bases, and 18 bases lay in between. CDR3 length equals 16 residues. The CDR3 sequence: CASSRGTGGWNSPLHF. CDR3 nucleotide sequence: TGTGCCAGCAGCCGCGGTACGGGGGGCTGGAATTCACCCCTCCACTTT.

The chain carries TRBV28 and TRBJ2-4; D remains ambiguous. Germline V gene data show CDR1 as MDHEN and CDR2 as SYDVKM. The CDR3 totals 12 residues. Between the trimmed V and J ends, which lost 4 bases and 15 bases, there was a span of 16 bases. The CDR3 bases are TGTGCCAGCAGTTCTGCCCATTCAACTCTGTACTTC. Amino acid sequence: CASSSAHSTLYF.

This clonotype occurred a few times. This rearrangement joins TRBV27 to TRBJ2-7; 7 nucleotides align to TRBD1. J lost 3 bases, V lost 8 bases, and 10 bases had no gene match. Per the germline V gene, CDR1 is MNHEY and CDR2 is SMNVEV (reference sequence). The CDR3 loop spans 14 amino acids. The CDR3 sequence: CASASTGTVYEQYF. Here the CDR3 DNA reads TGTGCCAGCGCCTCCACCGGGACAGTCTACGAGCAGTACTTC.

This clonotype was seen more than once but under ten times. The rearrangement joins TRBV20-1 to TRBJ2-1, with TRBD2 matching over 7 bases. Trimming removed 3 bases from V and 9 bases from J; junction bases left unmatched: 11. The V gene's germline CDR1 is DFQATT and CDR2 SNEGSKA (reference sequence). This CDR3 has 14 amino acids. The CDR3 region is CSARSGSGSSEQFF. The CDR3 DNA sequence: TGCAGTGCTAGGTCAGGTAGCGGGTCTAGTGAGCAGTTCTTC.

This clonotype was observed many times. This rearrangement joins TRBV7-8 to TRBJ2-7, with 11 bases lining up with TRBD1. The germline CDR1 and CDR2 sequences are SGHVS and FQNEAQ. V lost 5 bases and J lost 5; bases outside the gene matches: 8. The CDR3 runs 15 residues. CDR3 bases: TGTGCCAGCAGCATGGAATGGACAGGGGGCCACGAGCAGTACTTC. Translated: CASSMEWTGGHEQYF. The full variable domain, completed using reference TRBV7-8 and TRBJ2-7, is GAGVSQSPRYKVAKRGQDVALRCDPISGHVSLFWYQQALGQGPEFLTYFQNEAQLDKSGLPSDRFFAERPEGSVSTLKIQRTQQEDSAVYLCASSMEWTGGHEQYFGPGTRLTVT.

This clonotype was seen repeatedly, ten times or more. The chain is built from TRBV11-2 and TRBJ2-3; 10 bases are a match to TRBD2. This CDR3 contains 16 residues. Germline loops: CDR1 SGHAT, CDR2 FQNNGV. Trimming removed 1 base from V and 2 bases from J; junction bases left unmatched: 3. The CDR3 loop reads CASSLGLAGVTDTQYF. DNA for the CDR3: TGTGCCAGCAGCTTAGGTCTAGCGGGAGTCACAGATACGCAGTATTTT.

The CDR3: CASSPGTERYGYTF. The CDR3 region has the DNA TGTGCCAGCAGTCCCGGGACAGAGCGCTATGGCTACACCTTC. The chain combines TRBV12-3 or TRBV12-4 with TRBJ1-2; 7 bases are a match to TRBD1. The CDR3 spans 14 residues. Trimming cost V 5 bases and J 4 bases; bases outside gene matches: 7.

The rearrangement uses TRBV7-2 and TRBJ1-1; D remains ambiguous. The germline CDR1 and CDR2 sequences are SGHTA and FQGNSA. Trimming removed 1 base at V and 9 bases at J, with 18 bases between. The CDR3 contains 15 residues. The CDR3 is CASSLDPALGMKAFF. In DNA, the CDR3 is TGTGCCAGCAGCTTAGACCCCGCCCTTGGGATGAAAGCTTTCTTT.

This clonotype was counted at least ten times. CDR3 loop: CASSPTEGGATNEKLFF. Written as DNA, the CDR3 is TGTGCCAGCAGCCCCACCGAAGGGGGCGCAACTAATGAAAAACTGTTTTTT. This chain uses TRBV7-6 with TRBJ1-4, with 7 positions matching TRBD1. V lost 5 bases and J lost 0; bases outside the gene matches: 9. The CDR3 loop spans 17 amino acids. Germline V lookup: CDR1 SGHVS, CDR2 FNYEAQ. The full variable domain, in which reference TRBV7-6 and TRBJ1-4 provide the parts outside the CDR3, is GAGVSQSPRYKVTKRGQDVALRCDPISGHVSLYWYRQALGQGPEFLTYFNYEAQQDKSGLPNDRFSAERPEGSISTLTIQRTEQRDSAMYRCASSPTEGGATNEKLFFGSGTQLSVL.

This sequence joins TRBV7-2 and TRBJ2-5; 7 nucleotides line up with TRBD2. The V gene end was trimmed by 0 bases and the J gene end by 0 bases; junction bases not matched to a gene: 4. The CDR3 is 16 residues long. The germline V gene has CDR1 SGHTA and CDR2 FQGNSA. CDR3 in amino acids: CASSLAGGDYQETQYF. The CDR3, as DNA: TGTGCCAGCAGCTTAGCGGGAGGGGACTACCAAGAGACCCAGTACTTC.

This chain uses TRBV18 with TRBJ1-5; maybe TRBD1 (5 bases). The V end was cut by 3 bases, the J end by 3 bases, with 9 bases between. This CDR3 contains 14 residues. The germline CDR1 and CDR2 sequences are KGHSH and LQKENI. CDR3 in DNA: TGTGCCAGCTCACCTCAGGGAGACAATCAGCCCCAGCATTTT. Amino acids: CASSPQGDNQPQHF.

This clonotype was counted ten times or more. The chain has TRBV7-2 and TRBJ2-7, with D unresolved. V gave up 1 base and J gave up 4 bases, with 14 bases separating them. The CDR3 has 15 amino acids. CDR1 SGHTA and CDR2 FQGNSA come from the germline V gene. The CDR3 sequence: CASSLVVALEYEQYF. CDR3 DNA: TGTGCCAGCAGCTTAGTGGTCGCATTGGAGTACGAGCAGTACTTC.